This note documents a single TCR beta chain sequence. Its target is not known. This entry is derived from a study of cytomegalovirus exposure and HLA in healthy donors. This CDR3 region has 16 residues. Trimming removed 4 bases at V and 0 bases at J, with 12 bases between. The germline V gene has CDR1 MRHNA and CDR2 SNTAGT. The PCR had 60 Vbeta and 13 Jbeta primers. Profiled with immunoSEQ multiplex PCR; TCRdb holds only in-frame clones, not every one. The data hold more than 95,000 clones, with approximately 80% observed a single time. General study points: Analyzed later, association rates of TCRs varied across HLA loci, with DRB1 most and HLA-C fewest. The listing of roughly 160 TCR beta chains classed them as cytomegalovirus-associated.

The TCR was taken from a woman aged 18-29 years in good health and CMV-seropositive. This chain connects TRBV6-4 to TRBJ1-4; D gene unclear. The sample was PBMCs. CDR3 region: CASSVGTGATNEKLFF. The CDR3 DNA reads as TGTGCCAGCAGTGTCGGTACGGGTGCAACTAATGAAAAACTGTTTTTT.